This paragraph reports one TCR beta chain. This sample was included in a study of CD8+CD57+ T cells in acquired aplastic anemia. Sequenced patients had shown CD8+CD57+ cell expansion by flow cytometry. It was genomic DNA that served as the template for profiling TCR beta VDJ and CDR3. TCRdb itself ran the reads through MiXCR, one entry per CDR3 protein. The sample lists about 120,000 distinct CDR3 sequences, approximately 50% occurring once. The germline V gene has CDR1 SGHDT and CDR2 YYEEEE. The CDR3 runs 13 residues. Trimming removed 2 bases from V and 3 bases from J; junction bases left unmatched: 2.

This receptor was identified in a human donor with aplastic anemia. The rearrangement joins TRBV5-6 to TRBJ2-7; 7 positions agree with TRBD1. Sequenced input: sorted CD4+, CD8+, or CD8+CD57+ T cells (not recorded which) from PBMCs. CDR3 amino acids: CASSFNRGYEQYF. As DNA, the CDR3 is TGTGCCAGCAGCTTCAACAGGGGCTACGAGCAGTACTTC.